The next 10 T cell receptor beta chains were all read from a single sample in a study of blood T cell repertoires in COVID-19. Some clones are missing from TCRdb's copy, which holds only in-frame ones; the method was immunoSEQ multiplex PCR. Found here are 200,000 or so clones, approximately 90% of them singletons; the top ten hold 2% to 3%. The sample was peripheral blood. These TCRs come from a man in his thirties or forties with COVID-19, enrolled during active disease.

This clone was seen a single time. Here the CDR3 reads CASSHDTSRAGNEQFF. The DNA of the CDR3 is TGTGCCAGCAGCCACGATACTAGCAGGGCGGGCAATGAGCAGTTCTTC. V usage is TRBV3-1 (or the pseudogene TRBV3-2) and J usage is TRBJ2-1, with D possibly TRBD2 on 6 matching bases. Germline V gene sequence: CDR1 LGHDT, CDR2 YNNKEL (reference sequence). Trimming took off 3 bases at V and 6 bases at J, with 18 bases between the two ends. The CDR3 has 16 residues.

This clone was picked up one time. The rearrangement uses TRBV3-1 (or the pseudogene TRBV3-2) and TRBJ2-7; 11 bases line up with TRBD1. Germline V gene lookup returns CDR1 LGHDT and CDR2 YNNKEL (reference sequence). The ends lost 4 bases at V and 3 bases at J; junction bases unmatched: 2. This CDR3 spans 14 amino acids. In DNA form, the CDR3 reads TGTGCCAGCAGCCCCGGGACAGGGGGCTACGAGCAGTACTTC. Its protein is CASSPGTGGYEQYF.

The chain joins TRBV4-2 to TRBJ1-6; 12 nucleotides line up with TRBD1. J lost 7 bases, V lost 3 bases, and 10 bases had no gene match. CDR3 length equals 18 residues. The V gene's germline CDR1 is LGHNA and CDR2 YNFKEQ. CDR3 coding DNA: TGTGCCAGCAGCCAGGCCCTCCTCGGGACAGGGGGCAATTCACCCCTCCACTTT. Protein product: CASSQALLGTGGNSPLHF.

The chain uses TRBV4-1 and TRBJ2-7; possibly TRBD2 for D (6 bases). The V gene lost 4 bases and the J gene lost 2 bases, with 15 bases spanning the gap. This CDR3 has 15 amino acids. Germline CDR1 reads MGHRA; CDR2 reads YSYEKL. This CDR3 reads CASSPGDGLTYEQYF. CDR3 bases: TGCGCCAGCAGCCCGGGGGACGGCCTAACCTACGAGCAGTACTTC.

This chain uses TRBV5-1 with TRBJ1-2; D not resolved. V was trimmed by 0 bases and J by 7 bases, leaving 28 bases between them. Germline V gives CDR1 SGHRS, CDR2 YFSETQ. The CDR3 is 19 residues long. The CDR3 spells CASSLVPRVLSPAEGGYTF. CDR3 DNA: TGCGCCAGCAGCTTGGTCCCTCGCGTGTTAAGCCCGGCGGAGGGTGGCTACACCTTC.

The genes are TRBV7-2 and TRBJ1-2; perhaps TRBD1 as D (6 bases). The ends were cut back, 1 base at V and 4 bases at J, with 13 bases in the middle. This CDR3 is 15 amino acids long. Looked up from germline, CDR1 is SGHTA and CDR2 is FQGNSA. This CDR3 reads CASSLEQGLIYGYTF. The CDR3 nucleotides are TGTGCCAGCAGCTTAGAACAGGGTCTAATCTATGGCTACACCTTC.

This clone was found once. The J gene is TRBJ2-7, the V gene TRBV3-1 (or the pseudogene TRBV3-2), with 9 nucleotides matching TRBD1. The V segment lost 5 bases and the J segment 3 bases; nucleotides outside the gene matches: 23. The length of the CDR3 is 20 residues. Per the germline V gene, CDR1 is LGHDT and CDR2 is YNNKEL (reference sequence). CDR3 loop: CASSSLPGQGISSPGYEQYF. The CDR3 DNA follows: TGTGCCAGCAGCTCATTGCCGGGACAGGGAATTTCGTCCCCAGGCTACGAGCAGTACTTC.

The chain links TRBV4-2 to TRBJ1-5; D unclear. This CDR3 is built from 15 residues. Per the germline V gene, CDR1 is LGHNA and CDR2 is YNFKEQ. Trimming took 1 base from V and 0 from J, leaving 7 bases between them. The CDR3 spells CASSQVVDSNQPQHF. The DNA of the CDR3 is TGTGCCAGCAGCCAAGTTGTAGATAGCAATCAGCCCCAGCATTTT.

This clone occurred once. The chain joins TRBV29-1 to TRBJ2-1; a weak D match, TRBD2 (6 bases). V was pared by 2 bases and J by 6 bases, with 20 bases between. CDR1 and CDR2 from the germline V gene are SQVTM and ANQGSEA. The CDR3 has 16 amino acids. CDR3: CSVERWGDPASNEQFF. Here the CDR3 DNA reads TGCAGCGTTGAAAGGTGGGGGGACCCAGCGTCCAATGAGCAGTTCTTC.

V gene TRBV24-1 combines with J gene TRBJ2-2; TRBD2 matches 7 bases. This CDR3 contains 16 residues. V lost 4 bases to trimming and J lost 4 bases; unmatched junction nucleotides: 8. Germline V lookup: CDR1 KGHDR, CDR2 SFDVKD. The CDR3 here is CATSDPVREGTGELFF. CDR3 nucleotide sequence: TGTGCCACCAGTGACCCCGTTAGGGAGGGCACCGGGGAGCTGTTTTTT.